This T cell receptor (beta chain) was retrieved from a study of cytomegalovirus exposure and HLA in healthy donors. Points from the study as a whole: The study designated 150 or so TCR beta chains cytomegalovirus-associated. Accurate HLA-A and HLA-B prediction from TCR beta sequences was reported for most subjects. In vitro assays verified that a few CMV-associated chains recognized CMV antigens specifically. Earlier analysis found most TCR beta V segments productive about 90% or about 30% of the time.

Germline V lookup: CDR1 WNHNN, CDR2 SYGVQD (reference sequence). With 10 bases clipped from V and 5 bases from J, the junction kept 4 bases outside the gene matches. The CDR3 contains 13 residues. Primers for the PCR totalled 60 Vbeta and 13 Jbeta. Using immunoSEQ multiplex PCR, the repertoire was profiled, and TCRdb retains in-frame clones only, with some absent. The sample has 90,000 to 150,000 clones, 75% seen once. Of note for this clone: Its specificity is unknown.

The TCR was taken from a woman between 40 and 50 years old in good health and CMV-seropositive. This chain connects TRBV10-1 to TRBJ2-1, with 11 bases aligning to TRBD2. Sequenced material: PBMCs. The CDR3 spells CATTGLADNEQFF. The CDR3 DNA sequence: TGCGCCACGACGGGACTAGCGGACAATGAGCAGTTCTTC.